A selection of T cell receptor beta chains follows, all from one sample in a study of cytotoxic CD8 clonotypes in ibrutinib-treated CLL. Assay: immunoSEQ multiplex PCR; the TCRdb copy retains only in-frame clones and omits some. The sample has some 50,000 clones; around 60% are singletons. The sequenced sample was PBMCs, obtained after 24 months of ibrutinib treatment. These TCRs come from a human donor with chronic lymphocytic leukemia. The CDR3 runs from the conserved cysteine through the conserved F or W. Each record gives: V gene, CDR3 length, clone size, D gene, J gene, CDR3 protein, CDR3 DNA. The D gene is left open where the match is weak. The size entry is marked missing in some rows and otherwise reads once, few, many or a size class.

TRBV6-6	15	many	NA	TRBJ1-2	CASNLRDLDGSGYTF	TGTGCCAGCAACCTCCGGGACCTAGACGGCTCTGGCTACACCTTC
TRBV6-1	14	few	NA	TRBJ1-2	CASSAQPTAYGYTF	TGTGCCAGCAGTGCACAGCCTACAGCCTATGGCTACACCTTC
TRBV7-8	13	NA	NA	TRBJ2-6	CASSLGSANVLTF	TGTGCCAGCAGCTTAGGGTCCGCCAACGTCCTGACTTTC
TRBV5-1	15	NA	TRBD1	TRBJ1-4	CASSLTGGFGEKLFF	TGCGCCAGCAGCCTAACAGGGGGCTTTGGCGAAAAACTGTTTTTT
TRBV6-1	13	NA	TRBD1	TRBJ1-6	CASNGQDNSPLHF	TGTGCCAGCAATGGACAGGATAATTCACCCCTCCACTTT
TRBV11-2	15	once	NA	TRBJ1-2	CASSYWGGPNYGYTF	TGTGCCAGCAGCTATTGGGGGGGGCCCAACTATGGCTACACCTTC
TRBV6-1	12	once	TRBD1	TRBJ1-1	CASSRGGTEAFF	TGTGCCAGCAGCAGGGGGGGAACTGAAGCTTTCTTT
TRBV4-2	17	once	TRBD2	TRBJ2-1	CASSQDPPGGGLNEQFF	TGTGCCAGCAGCCAAGACCCCCCCGGCGGGGGACTTAATGAGCAGTTCTTC
TRBV6-1	13	few	NA	TRBJ1-2	CASSEQGSYGYTF	TGTGCCAGCAGTGAGCAGGGTAGCTATGGCTACACCTTC
TRBV7-8	15	NA	TRBD1	TRBJ2-7	CASSLGGQNSYEQYF	TGTGCCAGCAGCTTAGGGGGACAGAACTCCTACGAGCAGTACTTC
TRBV7-9	18	NA	NA	TRBJ2-3	CASSTWGWAPEGPDTQYF	TGTGCCAGCAGCACTTGGGGATGGGCTCCGGAGGGCCCAGATACGCAGTATTTT
TRBV11-2	16	NA	NA	TRBJ2-1	CASSSSLQLSYNEQFF	TGTGCCAGCAGCTCCTCCCTGCAGCTATCCTACAATGAGCAGTTCTTC
TRBV5-6	16	NA	TRBD1	TRBJ2-7	CASSWIDRGSSYEQYF	TGTGCCAGCAGCTGGATCGACAGGGGCTCCAGCTACGAGCAGTACTTC
TRBV6-4	14	NA	TRBD1	TRBJ2-3	CASSDQGGTDTQYF	TGTGCCAGCAGTGACCAGGGGGGCACAGATACGCAGTATTTT
TRBV5-4	14	NA	NA	TRBJ1-6	CASSLGQGNSPLHF	TGTGCCAGCAGCTTGGGGCAGGGGAACTCACCCCTCCACTTT
TRBV5-1	16	few	NA	TRBJ1-2	CASSSTPGRDNYGYTF	TGCGCCAGCAGCTCAACTCCCGGGAGGGACAACTATGGCTACACCTTC
TRBV10-3	13	NA	NA	TRBJ2-1	CAISPPDQNEQFF	TGTGCCATCAGTCCCCCGGACCAGAATGAGCAGTTCTTC
TRBV16	12	few	NA	TRBJ1-1	CASSSLTAEAFF	TGTGCCAGCAGCTCCTTGACGGCTGAAGCTTTCTTT
TRBV5-1	15	NA	NA	TRBJ1-3	CASSPPSGRGNTIYF	TGCGCCAGCAGCCCGCCGTCGGGTCGGGGAAACACCATATATTTT
TRBV6-5	13	NA	NA	TRBJ1-3	CASSSNSGNTIYF	TGTGCCAGCAGTTCGAATTCTGGAAACACCATATATTTT
TRBV6-5	15	NA	NA	TRBJ1-1	CASSYNRLMNTEAFF	TGTGCCAGCAGTTATAATAGGCTAATGAACACTGAAGCTTTCTTT
TRBV10-2	13	NA	NA	TRBJ2-7	CATWAQGEWEQYF	TGCGCCACCTGGGCCCAAGGGGAGTGGGAGCAGTACTTC
TRBV29-1	17	NA	TRBD1	TRBJ1-2	CSVEGRQGKKKNYGYTF	TGCAGCGTTGAAGGGCGACAGGGCAAAAAAAAGAACTATGGCTACACCTTC
TRBV2	14	NA	TRBD2	TRBJ2-7	CASSKRREGGEQYF	TGTGCCAGCAGTAAAAGAAGGGAGGGTGGAGAGCAGTACTTC
TRBV4-1	16	NA	NA	TRBJ1-2	CASSPDREGRGDGYTF	TGCGCCAGCAGCCCAGACAGAGAAGGTCGTGGGGATGGCTACACCTTC
TRBV11-1	14	NA	TRBD2	TRBJ2-5	CASSERGGRETQYF	TGTGCCAGCAGCGAGCGGGGGGGCCGGGAGACCCAGTACTTC
TRBV5-1	16	many	NA	TRBJ2-1	CASSLIGTRSYNEQFF	TGCGCCAGCAGCTTGATAGGGACGCGCTCCTACAATGAGCAGTTCTTC
TRBV2	15	NA	TRBD1	TRBJ2-3	CASSALDRGADTQYF	TGTGCCAGCAGTGCCCTGGACAGGGGAGCAGATACGCAGTATTTT
TRBV6-1	15	many	TRBD1	TRBJ1-4	CASSVSGGVDEKLFF	TGTGCCAGCAGTGTTTCAGGGGGAGTGGATGAAAAACTGTTTTTT
TRBV5-1	17	NA	NA	TRBJ1-6	CASSLAGPRGYNSPLHF	TGCGCCAGCAGCTTGGCCGGCCCCCGGGGCTATAATTCACCCCTCCACTTT
TRBV7-8	15	NA	NA	TRBJ1-4	CASSLRMRGGEKLFF	TGTGCCAGCAGCTTACGCATGAGGGGGGGCGAAAAACTGTTTTTT
TRBV6-1	15	NA	NA	TRBJ2-7	CASSEAGLGGGEQYF	TGTGCCAGCAGTGAAGCGGGCCTCGGTGGGGGTGAGCAGTACTTC